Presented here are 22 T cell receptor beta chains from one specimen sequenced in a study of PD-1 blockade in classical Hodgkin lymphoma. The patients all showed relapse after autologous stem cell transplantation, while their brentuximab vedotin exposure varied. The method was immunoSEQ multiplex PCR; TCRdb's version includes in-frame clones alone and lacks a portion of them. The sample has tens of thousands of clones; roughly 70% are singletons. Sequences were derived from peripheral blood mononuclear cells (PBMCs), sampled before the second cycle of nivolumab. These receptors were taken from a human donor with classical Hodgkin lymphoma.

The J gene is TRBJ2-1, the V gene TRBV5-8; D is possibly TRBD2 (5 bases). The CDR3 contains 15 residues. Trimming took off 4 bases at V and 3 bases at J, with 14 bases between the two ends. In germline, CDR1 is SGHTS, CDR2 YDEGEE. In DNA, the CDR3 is TGTGCCAGCAGCCTGACACCCCGGGGCTACAATGAGCAGTTCTTC. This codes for CASSLTPRGYNEQFF.

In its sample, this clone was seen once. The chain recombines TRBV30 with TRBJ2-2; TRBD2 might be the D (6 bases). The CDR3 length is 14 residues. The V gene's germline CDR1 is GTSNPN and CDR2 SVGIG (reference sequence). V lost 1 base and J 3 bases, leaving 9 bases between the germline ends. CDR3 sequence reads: CAWSDTGDTGELFF. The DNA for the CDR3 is TGTGCCTGGAGTGATACGGGGGACACCGGGGAGCTGTTTTTT.

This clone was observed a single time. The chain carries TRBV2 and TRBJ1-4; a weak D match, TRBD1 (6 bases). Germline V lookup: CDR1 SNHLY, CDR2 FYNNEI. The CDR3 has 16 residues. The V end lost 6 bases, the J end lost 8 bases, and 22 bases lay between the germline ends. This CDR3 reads CASSSQTGGGNEKLFF. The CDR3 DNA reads TGTGCCAGCAGCTCACAGACAGGTGGGGGGAACGAAAAACTGTTTTTT.

The CDR3 loop reads CASRVQGSGEKLFF. The CDR3 DNA reads TGTGCCAGTAGGGTACAGGGTTCGGGTGAAAAACTGTTTTTT. The V gene is TRBV19, the J gene TRBJ1-4; a weak D match, TRBD1 (6 bases). Per germline, CDR1 LNHDA and CDR2 SQIVND (reference sequence). V was pared by 6 bases and J by 7 bases, with 15 bases between. The CDR3 runs to 14 residues.

The DNA of the CDR3 is TGCGCCAGCAGCAACTACGGGGCCAGCTATGGCTACACCTTC. Translation gives CASSNYGASYGYTF. The V and J genes are TRBV5-1 and TRBJ1-2; D is possibly TRBD1 (5 bases). Looked up from germline, CDR1 is SGHRS and CDR2 is YFSETQ. The germline V and J ends were trimmed by 4 bases and 4 bases, with 14 bases remaining between them. The CDR3 covers 14 residues.

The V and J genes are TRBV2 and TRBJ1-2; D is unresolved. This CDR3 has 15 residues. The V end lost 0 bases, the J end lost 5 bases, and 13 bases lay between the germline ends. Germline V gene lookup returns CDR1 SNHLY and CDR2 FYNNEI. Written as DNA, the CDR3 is TGTGCCAGCAGTGAAGCCGATCGGACGGCTTATGGCTACACCTTC. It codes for CASSEADRTAYGYTF.

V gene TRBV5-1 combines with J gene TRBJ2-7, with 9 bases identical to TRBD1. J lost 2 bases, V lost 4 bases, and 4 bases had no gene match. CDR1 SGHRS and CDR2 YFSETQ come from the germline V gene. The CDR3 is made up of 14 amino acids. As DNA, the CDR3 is TGCGCCAGCAGCGACGGGACAGGGACCTACGAGCAGTACTTC. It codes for CASSDGTGTYEQYF.

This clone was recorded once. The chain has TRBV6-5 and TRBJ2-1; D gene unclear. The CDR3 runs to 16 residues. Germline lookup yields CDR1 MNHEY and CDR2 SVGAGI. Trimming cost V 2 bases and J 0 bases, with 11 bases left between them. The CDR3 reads CASSYRSGSSYNEQFF. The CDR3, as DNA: TGTGCCAGCAGTTACCGGTCAGGAAGCTCCTACAATGAGCAGTTCTTC.

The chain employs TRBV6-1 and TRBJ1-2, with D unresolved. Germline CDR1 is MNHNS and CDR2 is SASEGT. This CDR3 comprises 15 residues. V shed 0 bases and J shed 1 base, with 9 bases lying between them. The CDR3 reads CASSEAVYINYGYTF. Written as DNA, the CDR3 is TGTGCCAGCAGTGAAGCAGTTTACATTAACTATGGCTACACCTTC.

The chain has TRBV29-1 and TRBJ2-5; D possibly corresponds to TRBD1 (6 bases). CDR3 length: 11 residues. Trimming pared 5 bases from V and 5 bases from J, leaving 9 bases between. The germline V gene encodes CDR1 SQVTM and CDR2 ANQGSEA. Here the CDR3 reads CSVRDTETQYF. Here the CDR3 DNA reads TGCAGCGTTCGGGACACTGAGACCCAGTACTTC.

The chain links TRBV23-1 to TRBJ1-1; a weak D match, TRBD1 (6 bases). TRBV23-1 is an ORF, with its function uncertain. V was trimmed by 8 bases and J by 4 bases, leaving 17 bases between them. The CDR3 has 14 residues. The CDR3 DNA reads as TGCGCCAGCTCGGCAGGGGCTGTGGGCACTGAAGCTTTCTTT. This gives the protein CASSAGAVGTEAFF.

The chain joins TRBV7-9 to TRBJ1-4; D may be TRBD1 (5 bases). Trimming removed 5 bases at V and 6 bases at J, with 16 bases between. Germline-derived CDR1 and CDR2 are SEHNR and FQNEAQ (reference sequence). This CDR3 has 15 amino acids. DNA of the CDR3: TGTGCCAGCAGCCAAGGGTCTTTAGGGGATGAAAAACTGTTTTTT. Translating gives CASSQGSLGDEKLFF. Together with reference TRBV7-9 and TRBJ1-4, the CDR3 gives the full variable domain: DTGVSQNPRHKITKRGQNVTFRCDPISEHNRLYWYRQTLGQGPEFLTYFQNEAQLEKSRLLSDRFSAERPKGSFSTLEIQRTEQGDSAMYLCASSQGSLGDEKLFFGSGTQLSVL.

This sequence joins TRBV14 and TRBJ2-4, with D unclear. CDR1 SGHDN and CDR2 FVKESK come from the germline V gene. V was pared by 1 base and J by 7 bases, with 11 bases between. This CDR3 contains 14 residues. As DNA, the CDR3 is TGTGCCAGCAGCCAAGCTCTAGGCCGGAACATTCAGTACTTC. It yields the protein CASSQALGRNIQYF.

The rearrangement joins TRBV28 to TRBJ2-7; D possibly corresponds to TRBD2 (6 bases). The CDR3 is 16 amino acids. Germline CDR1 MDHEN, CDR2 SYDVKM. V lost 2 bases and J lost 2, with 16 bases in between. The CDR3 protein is CASSLDEAGRAYEQYF. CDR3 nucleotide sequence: TGTGCCAGCAGTTTAGACGAGGCGGGGAGAGCCTACGAGCAGTACTTC.

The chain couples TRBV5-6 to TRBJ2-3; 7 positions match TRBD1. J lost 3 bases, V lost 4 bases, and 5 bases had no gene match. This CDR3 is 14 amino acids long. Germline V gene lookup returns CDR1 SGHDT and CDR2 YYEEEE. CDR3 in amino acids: CASSMTGLTDTQYF. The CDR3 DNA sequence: TGTGCCAGCAGCATGACAGGGTTAACAGATACGCAGTATTTT.

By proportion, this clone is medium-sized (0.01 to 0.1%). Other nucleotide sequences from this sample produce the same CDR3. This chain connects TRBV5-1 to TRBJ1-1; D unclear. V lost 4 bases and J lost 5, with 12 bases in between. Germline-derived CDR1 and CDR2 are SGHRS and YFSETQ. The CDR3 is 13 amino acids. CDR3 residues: CASSERKGTEAFF. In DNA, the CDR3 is TGCGCCAGCAGCGAGAGGAAAGGGACTGAAGCTTTCTTT.

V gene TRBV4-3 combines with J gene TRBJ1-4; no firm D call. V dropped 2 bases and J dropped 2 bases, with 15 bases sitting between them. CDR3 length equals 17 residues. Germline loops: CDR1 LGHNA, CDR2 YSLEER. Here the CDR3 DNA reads TGCGCCAGCAGCCAAAGTGAAGTAGAGGCGACTAATGAAAAACTGTTTTTT. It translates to CASSQSEVEATNEKLFF.

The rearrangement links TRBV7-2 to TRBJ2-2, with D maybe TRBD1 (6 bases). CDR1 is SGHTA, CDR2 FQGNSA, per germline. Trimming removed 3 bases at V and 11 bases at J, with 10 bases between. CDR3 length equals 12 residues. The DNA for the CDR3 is TGTGCCAGCAGCTTCGAACAGGGAGAGCTGTTTTTT. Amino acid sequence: CASSFEQGELFF.

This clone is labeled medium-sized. CDR3: CASSLGTGGGYEQYF. The CDR3 nucleotides are TGTGCCAGCAGCCTAGGGACAGGGGGCGGCTACGAGCAGTACTTC. The V call is TRBV11-2, the J call TRBJ2-7, with TRBD1 identical over 12 bases. Germline V gives CDR1 SGHAT, CDR2 FQNNGV. V gave up 5 bases and J gave up 3 bases; unmatched junction bases: 5. The CDR3 sequence is 15 residues long.

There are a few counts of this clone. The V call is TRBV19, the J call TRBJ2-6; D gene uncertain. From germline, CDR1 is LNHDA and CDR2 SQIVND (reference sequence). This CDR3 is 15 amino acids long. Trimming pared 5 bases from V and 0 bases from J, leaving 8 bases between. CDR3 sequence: CASSEINSGANVLTF. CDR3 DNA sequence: TGTGCCAGTAGTGAGATTAACTCTGGGGCCAACGTCCTGACTTTC.

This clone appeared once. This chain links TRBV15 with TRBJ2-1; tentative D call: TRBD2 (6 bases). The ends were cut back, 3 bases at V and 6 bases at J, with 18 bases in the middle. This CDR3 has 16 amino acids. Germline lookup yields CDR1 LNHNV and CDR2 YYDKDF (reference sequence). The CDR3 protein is CATSSEAREAGNEQFF. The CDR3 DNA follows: TGTGCCACCAGCAGCGAAGCCAGGGAAGCGGGCAATGAGCAGTTCTTC.

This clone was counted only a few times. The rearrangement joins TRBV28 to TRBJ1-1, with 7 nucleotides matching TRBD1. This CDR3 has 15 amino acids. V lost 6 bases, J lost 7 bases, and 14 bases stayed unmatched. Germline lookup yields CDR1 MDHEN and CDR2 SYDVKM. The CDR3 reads CASSPLTGAISEAFF. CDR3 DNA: TGTGCCAGCAGCCCTCTTACAGGGGCCATCAGTGAAGCTTTCTTT. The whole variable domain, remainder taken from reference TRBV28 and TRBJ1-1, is DVKVTQSSRYLVKRTGEKVFLECVQDMDHENMFWYRQDPGLGLRLIYFSYDVKMKEKGDIPEGYSVSREKKERFSLILESASTNQTSMYLCASSPLTGAISEAFFGQGTRLTVV.